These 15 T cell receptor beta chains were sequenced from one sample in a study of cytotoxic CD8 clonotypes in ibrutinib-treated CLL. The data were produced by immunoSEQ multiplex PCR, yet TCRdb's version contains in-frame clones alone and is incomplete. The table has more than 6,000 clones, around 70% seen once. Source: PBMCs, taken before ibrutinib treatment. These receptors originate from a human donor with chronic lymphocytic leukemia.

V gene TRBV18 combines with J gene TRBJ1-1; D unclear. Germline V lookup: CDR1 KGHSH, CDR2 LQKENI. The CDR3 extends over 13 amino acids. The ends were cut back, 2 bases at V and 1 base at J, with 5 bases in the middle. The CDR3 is CASSPGPNTEAFF. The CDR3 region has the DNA TGTGCCAGCTCACCAGGACCGAACACTGAAGCTTTCTTT.

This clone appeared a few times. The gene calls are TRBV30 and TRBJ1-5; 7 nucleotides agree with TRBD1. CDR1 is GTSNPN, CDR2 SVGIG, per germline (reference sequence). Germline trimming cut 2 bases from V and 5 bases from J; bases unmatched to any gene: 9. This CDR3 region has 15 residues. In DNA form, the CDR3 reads TGTGCCTGGAGTCCACCGGACAGGCGGCATCAGCCCCAGCATTTT. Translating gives CAWSPPDRRHQPQHF.

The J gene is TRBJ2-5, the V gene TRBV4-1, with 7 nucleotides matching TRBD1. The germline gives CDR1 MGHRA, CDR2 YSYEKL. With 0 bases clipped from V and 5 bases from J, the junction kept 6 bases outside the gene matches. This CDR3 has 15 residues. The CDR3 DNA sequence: TGCGCCAGCAGCCAAGAACAGGGGCAGGGGGAGACCCAGTACTTC. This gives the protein CASSQEQGQGETQYF.

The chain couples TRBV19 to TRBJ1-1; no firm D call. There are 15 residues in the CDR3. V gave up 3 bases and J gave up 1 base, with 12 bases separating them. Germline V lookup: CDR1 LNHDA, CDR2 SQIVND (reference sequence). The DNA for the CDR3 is TGTGCCAGTAGTATGCCGGCTCCCCCGAACACTGAAGCTTTCTTT. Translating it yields CASSMPAPPNTEAFF.

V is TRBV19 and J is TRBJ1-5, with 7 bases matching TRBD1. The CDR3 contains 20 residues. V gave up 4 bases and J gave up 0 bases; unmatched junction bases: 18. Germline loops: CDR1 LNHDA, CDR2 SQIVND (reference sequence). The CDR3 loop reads CASSKLPGRDRGLSNQPQHF. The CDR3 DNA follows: TGTGCCAGTAGTAAACTACCCGGCCGGGACAGAGGGCTTAGCAATCAGCCCCAGCATTTT.

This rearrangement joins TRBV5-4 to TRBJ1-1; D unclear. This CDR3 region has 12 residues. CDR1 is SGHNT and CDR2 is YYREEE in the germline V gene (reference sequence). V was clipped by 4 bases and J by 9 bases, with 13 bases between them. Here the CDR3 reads CASSHQMRKAFF. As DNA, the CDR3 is TGTGCCAGCAGCCACCAGATGCGGAAAGCTTTCTTT.

For the CDR3, the DNA is TGTGCCAGCAGCCGCCAAGAGACCCAGTACTTC. As protein: CASSRQETQYF. The chain employs TRBV6-5 and TRBJ2-5, with unresolved D. The CDR3 runs to 11 residues. V lost 6 bases and J 1 base, leaving 3 bases between the germline ends. Germline V CDR1 and CDR2: MNHEY, SVGAGI.

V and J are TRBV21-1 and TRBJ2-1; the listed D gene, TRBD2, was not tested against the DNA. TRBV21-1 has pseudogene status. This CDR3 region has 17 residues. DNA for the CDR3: TGTGCCAGCAGCAACGCCGGAGAGCGGGAGGGCGACAATGAGCAGTTCTTC. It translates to CASSNAGEREGDNEQFF.

The CDR3 protein is CASSYTGQAGETQYF. The CDR3 coding sequence is TGTGCCAGCAGTTACACGGGACAGGCAGGGGAGACCCAGTACTTC. This chain joins TRBV6-5 and TRBJ2-5; 8 nucleotides match TRBD1. CDR3 length: 15 residues. Germline-derived CDR1 and CDR2 are MNHEY and SVGAGI. Trimming at V came to 2 bases and at J to 5 bases, leaving 7 bases not matched to a gene.

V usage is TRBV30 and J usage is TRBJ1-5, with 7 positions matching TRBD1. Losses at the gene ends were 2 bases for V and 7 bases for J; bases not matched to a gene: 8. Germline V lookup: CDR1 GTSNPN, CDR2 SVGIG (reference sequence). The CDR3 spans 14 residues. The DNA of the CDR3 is TGTGCCTGGAGTCTAGGGGGCGCGGAACAGCCCCAGCATTTT. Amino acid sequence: CAWSLGGAEQPQHF.

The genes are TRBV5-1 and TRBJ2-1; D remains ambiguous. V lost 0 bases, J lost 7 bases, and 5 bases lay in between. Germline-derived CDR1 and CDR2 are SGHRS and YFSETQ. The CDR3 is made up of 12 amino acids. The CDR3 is CASSLDRNEQFF. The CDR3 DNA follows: TGCGCCAGCAGCTTGGATAGGAATGAGCAGTTCTTC.

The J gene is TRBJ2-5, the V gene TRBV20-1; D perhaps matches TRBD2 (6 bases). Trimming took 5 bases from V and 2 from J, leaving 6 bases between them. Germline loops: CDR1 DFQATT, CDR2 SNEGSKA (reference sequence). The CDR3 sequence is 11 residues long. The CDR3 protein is CSAGGQETQYF. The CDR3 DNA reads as TGCAGTGCTGGGGGGCAAGAGACCCAGTACTTC.

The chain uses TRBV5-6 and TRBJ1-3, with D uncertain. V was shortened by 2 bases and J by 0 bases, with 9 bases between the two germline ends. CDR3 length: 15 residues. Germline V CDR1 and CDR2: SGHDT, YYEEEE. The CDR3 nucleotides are TGTGCCAGCAGCTTAAGACTGCACTCTGGAAACACCATATATTTT. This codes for CASSLRLHSGNTIYF.

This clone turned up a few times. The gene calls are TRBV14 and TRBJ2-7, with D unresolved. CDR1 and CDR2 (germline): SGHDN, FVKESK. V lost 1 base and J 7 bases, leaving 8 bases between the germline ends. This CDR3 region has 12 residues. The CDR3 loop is CASSQVAREQYF. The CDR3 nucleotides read TGTGCCAGCAGCCAAGTGGCGAGGGAGCAGTACTTC.

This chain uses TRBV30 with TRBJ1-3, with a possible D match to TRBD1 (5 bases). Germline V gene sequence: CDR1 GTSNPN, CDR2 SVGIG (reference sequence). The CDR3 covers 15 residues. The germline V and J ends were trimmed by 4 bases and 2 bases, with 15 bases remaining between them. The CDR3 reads CAWKRGRLPGNTIYF. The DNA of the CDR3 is TGTGCCTGGAAGCGGGGACGCCTACCTGGAAACACCATATATTTT.